Shown below are 27 T cell receptor beta chains from a single sample sequenced in a study of shared clonotypes between healthy human individuals. Sequenced by immunoSEQ multiplex PCR; TCRdb stores in-frame clones only, minus some. The sample records about 2 million clones, roughly 94% being singletons. Material: naive CD4+ T cells sorted from blood. This sample's subset: CD45RA+ positively selected. All receptors derive from a man aged 18 to 29 in good health.

This rearrangement joins TRBV11-3 to TRBJ2-5; 7 bases fit TRBD1. Germline V CDR1 and CDR2: SGHNT, YENEEA. The CDR3 extends over 14 amino acids. Losses at the gene ends were 4 bases for V and 1 base for J; bases not matched to a gene: 3. The CDR3 loop reads CASSSGQSQETQYF. In nucleotides, the CDR3 is TGTGCCAGCAGCTCGGGACAGAGCCAAGAGACCCAGTACTTC.

The chain combines TRBV5-1 with TRBJ1-1, with D unresolved. The germline CDR1 and CDR2 sequences are SGHRS and YFSETQ. Trimming left V 6 bases short and J 0 bases short, with 9 bases between. The CDR3 runs 13 residues. The CDR3 DNA sequence: TGCGCCAGCACAGGAAGTTTGAACACTGAAGCTTTCTTT. It is translated as CASTGSLNTEAFF.

A word on this clone: Other nucleotide sequences from this sample produce the same CDR3. The chain has TRBV2 and TRBJ1-1; 7 nucleotides match TRBD1. Germline V gives CDR1 SNHLY, CDR2 FYNNEI. With V trimmed by 5 bases and J by 0 bases, 3 bases remained unmatched. There are 14 residues in the CDR3. CDR3 in DNA: TGTGCCAGCAGTCGGGACAGTCTGAACACTGAAGCTTTCTTT. This sequence encodes CASSRDSLNTEAFF.

The chain links TRBV10-3 to TRBJ1-2, with D uncertain. The germline V gene has CDR1 ENHRY and CDR2 SYGVKD. The CDR3 is 14 amino acids. V was shortened by 6 bases and J by 1 base, with 12 bases between the two germline ends. CDR3 nucleotides: TGTGCCATCAGACAAAATTCCATTAACTATGGCTACACCTTC. This encodes CAIRQNSINYGYTF.

V and J are TRBV7-8 and TRBJ2-5; TRBD2 agrees at 9 bases. The germline V gene encodes CDR1 SGHVS and CDR2 FQNEAQ. The CDR3 has 13 residues. The ends lost 3 bases at V and 5 bases at J; junction bases unmatched: 1. The CDR3 DNA sequence: TGTGCCAGCAGCTTTAGCGGGAGCGAGACCCAGTACTTC. This gives the protein CASSFSGSETQYF.

The V call is TRBV6-6, the J call TRBJ1-6, with D possibly TRBD1 on 5 matching bases. CDR3 length: 13 residues. V lost 6 bases to trimming and J lost 7 bases, with 10 bases between them. Germline assignment: CDR1 MNHNY and CDR2 SVGAGI (reference sequence). CDR3 loop: CASSQGENSPLHF. The CDR3 DNA reads TGTGCCAGCAGCCAGGGAGAGAATTCACCCCTCCACTTT.

The gene calls are TRBV28 and TRBJ1-1, with TRBD1 as a possible D gene (6 bases). There are 12 residues in the CDR3. V dropped 6 bases and J dropped 5 bases, with 10 bases sitting between them. CDR1 is MDHEN and CDR2 is SYDVKM in the germline V gene. In nucleotides, the CDR3 is TGTGCCAGCAGGGGGGGCCGGACTGAAGCTTTCTTT. Encoded protein: CASRGGRTEAFF.

The chain couples TRBV19 to TRBJ2-5; TRBD1 is a possible D gene (6 bases). Germline values: CDR1 LNHDA, CDR2 SQIVND (reference sequence). The CDR3 has 13 residues. V lost 5 bases and J 5 bases, leaving 12 bases between the germline ends. The CDR3 is CASSQGYEETQYF. The CDR3 DNA reads TGTGCCAGTAGTCAGGGGTACGAGGAGACCCAGTACTTC. Based on the CDR3 plus reference TRBV19 and TRBJ2-5, the full variable domain is DGGITQSPKYLFRKEGQNVTLSCEQNLNHDAMYWYRQDPGQGLRLIYYSQIVNDFQKGDIAEGYSVSREKKESFPLTVTSAQKNPTAFYLCASSQGYEETQYFGPGTRLLVL.

V and J are TRBV10-2 and TRBJ1-5; maybe TRBD1 (5 bases). This CDR3 spans 16 amino acids. The V and J ends lost 0 bases and 5 bases respectively, with 14 bases between them. Germline V gene data show CDR1 as WSHSY and CDR2 as SAAADI. The CDR3 here is CASSESSRAGDQPQHF. The CDR3 DNA sequence: TGCGCCAGCAGTGAGTCAAGCAGGGCGGGCGATCAGCCCCAGCATTTT.

The chain recombines TRBV7-6 with TRBJ2-3; tentatively, D is TRBD2 (5 bases). The CDR3 is made up of 14 amino acids. Per the germline V gene, CDR1 is SGHVS and CDR2 is FNYEAQ. V was clipped by 3 bases and J by 2 bases, with 9 bases between them. CDR3 region: CASSLGADTDTQYF. DNA of the CDR3: TGTGCCAGCAGCTTGGGAGCCGACACAGATACGCAGTATTTT.

The rearrangement uses TRBV4-1 and TRBJ2-6; D gene ambiguous. The V end was cut by 4 bases, the J end by 2 bases, with 9 bases between. Germline lookup yields CDR1 MGHRA and CDR2 YSYEKL. The CDR3 runs 15 residues. CDR3 amino acids: CASSPYSAGANVLTF. CDR3 sequence (DNA): TGCGCCAGCAGCCCCTACTCAGCTGGGGCCAACGTCCTGACTTTC.

The gene calls are TRBV5-1 and TRBJ2-7, with 7 positions matching TRBD2. There are 16 residues in the CDR3. V lost 4 bases, J lost 0 bases, and 10 bases stayed unmatched. Germline CDR1 SGHRS, CDR2 YFSETQ. CDR3 DNA sequence: TGCGCCAGCAGCGTTGGAAGGGGCGGGAGCTCCTACGAGCAGTACTTC. Protein: CASSVGRGGSSYEQYF.

The gene calls are TRBV11-2 and TRBJ2-3, with D perhaps matching TRBD2 (6 bases). CDR3 length: 16 amino acids. The germline V gene encodes CDR1 SGHAT and CDR2 FQNNGV. V was clipped by 0 bases and J by 2 bases, with 12 bases between them. The CDR3 DNA reads TGTGCCAGCAGCTTAGATTTCCGGGGGAACACAGATACGCAGTATTTT. This codes for CASSLDFRGNTDTQYF.

This clone was picked up one time. V gene TRBV7-2 combines with J gene TRBJ2-5; 10 nucleotides match TRBD2. There are 15 residues in the CDR3. Germline CDR1 and CDR2: SGHTA and FQGNSA. Trimming at V came to 5 bases and at J to 3 bases, leaving 6 bases not matched to a gene. CDR3 bases: TGTGCCAGCAGCCAAAGCGGGAGGGCCGAAGAGACCCAGTACTTC. Its protein product is CASSQSGRAEETQYF.

The genes are TRBV30 and TRBJ1-2; D call uncertain. Germline-derived CDR1 and CDR2 are GTSNPN and SVGIG (reference sequence). Trimming shortened V by 5 bases and J by 4 bases, and 11 bases separated the two germline ends. The CDR3 is 12 amino acids. CDR3 region: CAWGNVPYGYTF. The CDR3 bases are TGTGCCTGGGGTAACGTACCCTATGGCTACACCTTC.

The chain uses TRBV7-9 and TRBJ2-2, with D perhaps TRBD2 (6 bases). This CDR3 has 16 amino acids. Germline V gives CDR1 SEHNR, CDR2 FQNEAQ (reference sequence). V lost 5 bases and J lost 0, with 13 bases in between. The chain's CDR3 is CASSAPGTANTGELFF. CDR3 nucleotide sequence: TGTGCCAGCAGCGCCCCCGGGACTGCGAACACCGGGGAGCTGTTTTTT.

The chain couples TRBV11-2 to TRBJ1-2, with a tentative D call TRBD1 (6 bases). V was pared by 5 bases and J by 4 bases, with 11 bases between. CDR3 length: 13 residues. Germline-derived CDR1 and CDR2 are SGHAT and FQNNGV. The CDR3 sequence is CASSAGVSYGYTF. The CDR3 bases are TGTGCCAGCAGCGCAGGGGTGAGCTATGGCTACACCTTC.

V is TRBV6-1 and J is TRBJ1-2; a possible D gene is TRBD1 (5 bases). The germline gives CDR1 MNHNS, CDR2 SASEGT. V was trimmed by 6 bases and J by 2 bases, leaving 13 bases between them. The CDR3 is made up of 14 amino acids. The CDR3 sequence is CASRVTTDNYGYTF. In nucleotides, the CDR3 is TGTGCCAGCAGAGTTACGACAGACAACTATGGCTACACCTTC.

The genes are TRBV5-1 and TRBJ2-3, with 8 positions matching TRBD1. The V segment lost 9 bases and the J segment 2 bases; nucleotides outside the gene matches: 5. Germline V gene lookup returns CDR1 SGHRS and CDR2 YFSETQ. The CDR3 contains 13 residues. The CDR3 DNA follows: TGCGCCACCAGGGGACAGGACACAGATACGCAGTATTTT. This translates into CATRGQDTDTQYF.

Note on this clone: Different DNA sequences within this sample yield the same CDR3. This chain connects TRBV10-3 to TRBJ1-5, with D tentatively TRBD1 (5 bases). CDR3 length: 15 amino acids. V lost 3 bases and J 0 bases, leaving 9 bases between the germline ends. Germline CDR1 ENHRY, CDR2 SYGVKD. CDR3 sequence: CAISESGVSNQPQHF. CDR3 bases: TGTGCCATCAGTGAATCGGGGGTTAGCAATCAGCCCCAGCATTTT.

This sequence joins TRBV9 and TRBJ2-5, with TRBD1 matching over 9 bases. V dropped 3 bases and J dropped 6; count of bases not matched to a gene: 3. The germline V gene has CDR1 SGDLS and CDR2 YYNGEE. The CDR3 totals 13 residues. The CDR3 is CASSAGQGQTQYF. The CDR3 nucleotides are TGTGCCAGCAGCGCCGGACAGGGGCAGACCCAGTACTTC.

This sequence joins TRBV19 and TRBJ1-5; D gene unclear. Trimming removed 4 bases at V and 2 bases at J, with 9 bases between. Germline V lookup: CDR1 LNHDA, CDR2 SQIVND (reference sequence). This CDR3 region has 14 residues. The CDR3 is CASSKDKGNQPQHF. CDR3 bases: TGTGCCAGTAGTAAAGACAAGGGCAATCAGCCCCAGCATTTT.

CDR3 residues: CASSRTGDTGELFF. CDR3 nucleotides: TGTGCCAGCAGTCGGACAGGGGACACCGGGGAGCTGTTTTTT. The chain has TRBV2 and TRBJ2-2; 9 bases line up with TRBD1. The CDR3 sequence is 14 residues long. Trimming at V came to 5 bases and at J to 3 bases, leaving 1 base not matched to a gene. Germline CDR1 SNHLY, CDR2 FYNNEI.

The chain links TRBV6-5 to TRBJ2-7; no clear D gene. Trimming left V 5 bases short and J 0 bases short, with 8 bases between. The CDR3 is made up of 13 amino acids. Looked up from germline, CDR1 is MNHEY and CDR2 is SVGAGI. The CDR3 region is CASSKAASYEQYF. In DNA, the CDR3 is TGTGCCAGCAGTAAAGCAGCCTCCTACGAGCAGTACTTC.

The chain combines TRBV6-5 with TRBJ2-6; 8 bases fit TRBD1. Germline CDR1 MNHEY, CDR2 SVGAGI. The CDR3 extends over 15 amino acids. J was trimmed by 3 bases and V by 6 bases; bases with no gene match: 4. CDR3 protein: CASSRGTGGANVLTF. The CDR3 DNA is TGTGCCAGCAGCCGCGGGACAGGTGGGGCCAACGTCCTGACTTTC.

The V and J genes are TRBV6-1 and TRBJ2-1; 9 nucleotides line up with TRBD2. The J segment lost 7 bases and the V segment lost 8 bases, leaving 12 bases of the junction unmatched. The CDR3 is 15 residues long. Germline assignment: CDR1 MNHNS and CDR2 SASEGT. The CDR3 sequence is CASDPTGGGGNEQFF. In nucleotides, the CDR3 is TGTGCCAGCGACCCAACCGGCGGGGGGGGGAATGAGCAGTTCTTC.

Comment on this clone: The same CDR3 arises from other DNA sequences in this sample as well. The chain is built from TRBV6-5 and TRBJ1-5; the D gene is possibly TRBD1 (5 bases). Trimming pared 0 bases from V and 2 bases from J, leaving 8 bases between. CDR3 size: 15 residues. Germline CDR1 reads MNHEY; CDR2 reads SVGAGI. In DNA form, the CDR3 reads TGTGCCAGCAGTTACTCGAGAGGGGGCAATCAGCCCCAGCATTTT. This encodes CASSYSRGGNQPQHF.